This T cell receptor (beta chain) was recovered during a study of blood T cell repertoires in COVID-19. The wider study: Sample material is recorded as cDNA or gDNA derived from T cells, B-cell-depleted T cells, or PBMCs.

In the original workflow: Reference gene primer amplification in the assay estimated nucleated cell counts. Produced via immunoSEQ multiplex PCR; TCRdb's table is partial and in-frame only. V and J calls and clone size come straight from that table; D and trimming were deduced from the DNA. The data hold about 150,000 clones, with roughly nine tenths observed a single time. A few counts support this clone. Looked up from germline, CDR1 is SQVTM and CDR2 is ANQGSEA. The CDR3 is made up of 13 amino acids. Trimming left V 7 bases short and J 1 base short, with 11 bases between. V is TRBV29-1 and J is TRBJ1-5; the D is unclear. This receptor was obtained from a woman aged 55-70 years with active or convalescent COVID-19. What was sequenced was peripheral blood. CDR3 nucleotides: TGCAGCGCAACACGCGGAAGCAATCAGCCCCAGCATTTT. Protein product: CSATRGSNQPQHF.